A selection of T cell receptor beta chains follows, all from one sample in a study of T cell changes during pregnancy in multiple sclerosis. Measured with immunoSEQ multiplex PCR; TCRdb has only the in-frame clones, and not every one. The data contain 85,000 to 90,000 clones, 94% of them singletons. This material consisted of peripheral blood, taken after pregnancy. Receptors were obtained from a female donor in good health, enrolled as a control in a pregnancy study. Each CDR3 is given with its conserved first and last residue. Fields, in order: clone size, V gene, D gene, J gene, CDR3 DNA, CDR3 protein. The D gene is left open where the match is weak. The listing skips clone size in some rows; elsewhere it reads once, few, many or a size class.

NA	TRBV7-9	TRBD2	TRBJ2-1	TGTGCCAGCAGCTTATCTGAAAGCGGGAGGGCCAGGGAGCAGTTCTTC	CASSLSESGRAREQFF
NA	TRBV5-1	NA	TRBJ2-1	TGCGCCAGCAGCCTTGGAGGTCTAGTTGGATCCTACAATGAGCAGTTCTTC	CASSLGGLVGSYNEQFF
NA	TRBV5-1	TRBD2	TRBJ2-2	TGCGCCAGCAGCGAGAGGACTAGCTCCGGGGAGCTGTTTTTT	CASSERTSSGELFF
NA	TRBV27	TRBD2	TRBJ2-7	TGTGCCAGCAGTTTCCCCGGCCGGGAGGGAGAGCAGTACTTC	CASSFPGREGEQYF
NA	TRBV7-2	NA	TRBJ1-2	TGTGCCAGCAGCGCCCAGATCTCGGGCTACACCTTC	CASSAQISGYTF
NA	TRBV5-4	NA	TRBJ2-3	TGTGCCAGCAGCTTGAGGGTCGGGGGATCTGCTGATACGCAGTATTTT	CASSLRVGGSADTQYF
NA	TRBV19	NA	TRBJ1-5	TGTGCCAGTGTCAAGGGGGGGGCTCAGCCCCAGCATTTT	CASVKGGAQPQHF
NA	TRBV15	TRBD2	TRBJ2-3	TGTGCCACCAGCAGAAGGACTAGCGTTAGCACAGATACGCAGTATTTT	CATSRRTSVSTDTQYF
NA	TRBV5-1	NA	TRBJ1-1	TGCGCCAGCAGCTTGGGGTGGAGGATAGCGGGACGTACTGGGGGTAGAAGTGAAGCTTTCTTT	CASSLGWRIAGRTGGRSEAFF
NA	TRBV5-4	TRBD1	TRBJ1-2	TGTGCCAGCACGGACAGGGTTTATGGCTACACCTTC	CASTDRVYGYTF
once	TRBV11-2	TRBD2	TRBJ2-7	TGTGCCAGCAGCCAACGGCGGACGGTAGCGGGAGGCGAGCAGTACTTC	CASSQRRTVAGGEQYF
NA	TRBV28	NA	TRBJ1-5	TGTGCCAGCAGTTCCCTAGGAGGGGGGGATCAGCCCCAGCATTTT	CASSSLGGGDQPQHF
NA	TRBV5-1	TRBD2	TRBJ2-1	TGCGCCAGCAGCTCGATTAGCGGGAACTCCTACAATGAGCAGTTCTTC	CASSSISGNSYNEQFF
NA	TRBV19	NA	TRBJ1-2	TGTGCCAGTAGAGTACAGGGACCCTATGGCTACACCTTC	CASRVQGPYGYTF
NA	TRBV28	NA	TRBJ1-5	TGTGCCAGCAATCGACAGTCCAATCAGCCCCAGCATTTT	CASNRQSNQPQHF
NA	TRBV19	TRBD1	TRBJ1-4	TGTGCCAGTAGCACAGGGGAGGAGGTCGAAAAACTGTTTTTT	CASSTGEEVEKLFF
NA	TRBV5-4	TRBD2	TRBJ2-7	TGTGCCAGCAGCGGGAGGGGTGGGTACGAGCAGTACTTC	CASSGRGGYEQYF
NA	TRBV29-1	NA	TRBJ2-7	TGCAGCGTTGGGACAGTCTACGAGCAGTACTTC	CSVGTVYEQYF
NA	TRBV11-3	TRBD2	TRBJ2-1	TGTGCCAGCAGCCGTGGACAGACTAGCGGGAGTTCATATGAGCAGTTCTTC	CASSRGQTSGSSYEQFF
NA	TRBV7-8	TRBD1	TRBJ2-7	TGTGCCAGCAGGGGCGATAAGGCGACAGGGGGCTACGAGCAGTACTTC	CASRGDKATGGYEQYF
NA	TRBV7-8	NA	TRBJ1-1	TGTGCCAGCAGCTTAGCTCTCTGGGGGGGTCGAAACACTGAAGCTTTCTTT	CASSLALWGGRNTEAFF
NA	TRBV6-5	NA	TRBJ1-2	TGTGCCAGCAGAAAAACAGGGCACCTCGACTATGGCTACACCTTC	CASRKTGHLDYGYTF
once	TRBV7-9	TRBD2	TRBJ2-7	TGTGCCAGCAGCTTCAGCGGGAGGGCCTCCTACGAGCAGTACTTC	CASSFSGRASYEQYF
NA	TRBV28	TRBD1	TRBJ2-7	TGTGCCAGCAGTTTAAGAGGGACAGGACTGAACGAGCAGTACTTC	CASSLRGTGLNEQYF
NA	TRBV7-7	NA	TRBJ2-1	TGTGCCAGCAGCTCTACCGACTACAATGAGCAGTTCTTC	CASSSTDYNEQFF
NA	TRBV10-3	TRBD1	TRBJ2-7	TGTGCCATCAGTACAACAGGGGGCTCCTCCTACGAGCAGTACTTC	CAISTTGGSSYEQYF
NA	TRBV28	NA	TRBJ2-3	TGTGCCAGCAGCCCCGACTTGGCGCAGTATTTT	CASSPDLAQYF
NA	TRBV25-1	NA	TRBJ2-1	TGTGCCAGCAGCGCCGACAGCTACAATGAGCAGTTCTTC	CASSADSYNEQFF
NA	TRBV5-1	NA	TRBJ2-3	TGCGCCAGCATGCTAACGGGTATCACAGATACGCAGTATTTT	CASMLTGITDTQYF
NA	TRBV18	NA	TRBJ2-2	TGTGCCAGCTCACCCCTACAGGCTACGAACACCGGGGAGCTGTTTTTT	CASSPLQATNTGELFF
once	TRBV5-1	NA	TRBJ2-2	TGCGCCAGCAGCTTAGCGGACGACGGGGAGCTGTTTTTT	CASSLADDGELFF
NA	TRBV2	NA	TRBJ2-1	TGTGCCAGCAGCCCCCGAGGGCTAGCGCGGCATGAGCAGTTCTTC	CASSPRGLARHEQFF
NA	TRBV18	TRBD1	TRBJ2-3	TGTGCCAGCTCACCTCCGGGACAGGGCTTAGATACGCAGTATTTT	CASSPPGQGLDTQYF
NA	TRBV5-6	TRBD1	TRBJ2-5	TGTGCCAGCAGCACCGACAGGGTCGATTTTGGAGAGACCCAGTACTTC	CASSTDRVDFGETQYF
NA	TRBV9	TRBD1	TRBJ1-1	TGTGCCAGCAGCTCTCCTGACAGGGGCGACACTGAAGCTTTCTTT	CASSSPDRGDTEAFF
NA	TRBV19	TRBD1	TRBJ1-5	TGTGCCAGTAGAGGAGGACAGGGAGGAGGCAATCAGCCCCAGCATTTT	CASRGGQGGGNQPQHF
NA	TRBV6-1	NA	TRBJ1-1	TGTGCCAGCAGCCCGAAGGAGCTGAACACTGAAGCTTTCTTT	CASSPKELNTEAFF